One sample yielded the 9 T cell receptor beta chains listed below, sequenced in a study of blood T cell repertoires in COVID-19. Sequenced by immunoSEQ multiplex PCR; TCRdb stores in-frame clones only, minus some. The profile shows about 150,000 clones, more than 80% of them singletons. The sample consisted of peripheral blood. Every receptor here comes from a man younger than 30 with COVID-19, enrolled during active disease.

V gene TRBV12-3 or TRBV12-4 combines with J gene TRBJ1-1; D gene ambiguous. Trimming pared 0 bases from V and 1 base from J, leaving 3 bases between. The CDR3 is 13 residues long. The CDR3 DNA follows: TGTGCCAGCAGTTTAGCCTGGAACACTGAAGCTTTCTTT. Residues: CASSLAWNTEAFF.

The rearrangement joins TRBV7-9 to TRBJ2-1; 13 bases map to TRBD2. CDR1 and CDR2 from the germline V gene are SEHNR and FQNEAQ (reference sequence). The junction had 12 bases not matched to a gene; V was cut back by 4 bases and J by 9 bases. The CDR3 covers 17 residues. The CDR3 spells CASSSRTSGSHRGEQFF. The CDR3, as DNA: TGTGCCAGCAGCTCCCGGACTAGCGGGAGCCACAGGGGTGAGCAGTTCTTC.

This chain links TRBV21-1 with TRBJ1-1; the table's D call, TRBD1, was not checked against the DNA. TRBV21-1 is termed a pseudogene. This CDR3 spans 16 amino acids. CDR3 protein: CASKGGGSVLNTEAFF. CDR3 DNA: TGTGCCAGCAAAGGAGGGGGCAGTGTGTTGAACACTGAAGCTTTCTTT.

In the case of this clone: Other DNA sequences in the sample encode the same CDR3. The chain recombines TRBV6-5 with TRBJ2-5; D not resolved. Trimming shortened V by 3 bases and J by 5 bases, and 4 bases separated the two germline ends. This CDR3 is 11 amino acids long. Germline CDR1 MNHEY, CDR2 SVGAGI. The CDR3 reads CASSYLETQYF. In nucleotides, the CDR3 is TGTGCCAGCAGTTATCTGGAGACCCAGTACTTC.

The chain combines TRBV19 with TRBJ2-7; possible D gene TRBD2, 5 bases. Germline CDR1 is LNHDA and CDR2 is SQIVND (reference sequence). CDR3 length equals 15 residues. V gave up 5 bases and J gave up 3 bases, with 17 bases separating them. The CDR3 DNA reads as TGTGCCAGTAGTGGCAGCAAGGGAGCCCTCTACGAGCAGTACTTC. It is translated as CASSGSKGALYEQYF. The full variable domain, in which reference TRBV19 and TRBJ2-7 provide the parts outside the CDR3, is DGGITQSPKYLFRKEGQNVTLSCEQNLNHDAMYWYRQDPGQGLRLIYYSQIVNDFQKGDIAEGYSVSREKKESFPLTVTSAQKNPTAFYLCASSGSKGALYEQYFGPGTRLTVT.

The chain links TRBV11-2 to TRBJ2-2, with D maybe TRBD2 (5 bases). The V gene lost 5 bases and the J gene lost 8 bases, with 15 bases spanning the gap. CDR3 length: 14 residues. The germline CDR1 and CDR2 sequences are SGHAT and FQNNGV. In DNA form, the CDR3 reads TGTGCCAGCAGCCCCCGGGCCCCGGGAGGGGAGCTGTTTTTT. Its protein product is CASSPRAPGGELFF.

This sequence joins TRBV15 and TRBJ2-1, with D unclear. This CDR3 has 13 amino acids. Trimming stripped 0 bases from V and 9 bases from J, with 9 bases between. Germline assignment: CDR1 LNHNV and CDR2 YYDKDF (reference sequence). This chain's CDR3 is CATSRDLRSEQFF. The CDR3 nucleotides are TGTGCCACCAGCAGAGATCTAAGGAGTGAGCAGTTCTTC.

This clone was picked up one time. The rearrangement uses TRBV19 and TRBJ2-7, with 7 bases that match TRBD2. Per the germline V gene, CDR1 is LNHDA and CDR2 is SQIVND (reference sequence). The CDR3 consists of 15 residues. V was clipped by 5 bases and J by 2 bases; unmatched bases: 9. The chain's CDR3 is CASSAGLDLTYEQYF. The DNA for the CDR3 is TGTGCCAGTAGTGCCGGACTAGATTTAACCTACGAGCAGTACTTC. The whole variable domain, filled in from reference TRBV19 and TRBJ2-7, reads DGGITQSPKYLFRKEGQNVTLSCEQNLNHDAMYWYRQDPGQGLRLIYYSQIVNDFQKGDIAEGYSVSREKKESFPLTVTSAQKNPTAFYLCASSAGLDLTYEQYFGPGTRLTVT.

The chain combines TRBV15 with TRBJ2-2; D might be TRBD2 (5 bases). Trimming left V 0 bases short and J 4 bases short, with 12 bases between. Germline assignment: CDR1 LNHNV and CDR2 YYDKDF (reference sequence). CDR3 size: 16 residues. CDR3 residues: CATSRELVSVTGELFF. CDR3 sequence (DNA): TGTGCCACCAGCAGAGAACTAGTATCGGTCACCGGGGAGCTGTTTTTT. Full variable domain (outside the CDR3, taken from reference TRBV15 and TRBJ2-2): DAMVIQNPRYQVTQFGKPVTLSCSQTLNHNVMYWYQQKSSQAPKLLFHYYDKDFNNEADTPDNFQSRRPNTSFCFLDIRSPGLGDTAMYLCATSRELVSVTGELFFGEGSRLTVL.